This TCR beta chain was documented in a study of T cell repertoires in cytomegalovirus infection. TCRdb passed the reads through MiXCR, listing each CDR3 protein once. Here the sample spans approximately 300,000 distinct CDR3 sequences, 20% to 30% being singletons. Study results and caveats: The ex vivo response was dominated by HLA-C-restricted CMV-specific TCR beta clonotypes.

CDR3 size: 13 residues. Germline V CDR1 and CDR2: MRHNA, SNTAGT. The V gene lost 4 bases and the J gene lost 3 bases, with 6 bases spanning the gap. A remark on this clonotype: Antigen unknown.

This clonotype was obtained from a human donor in good health (CMV status not recorded). Some clones in this sample may be carry-over from other donors' samples. This specimen was cultured PBMCs, taken from culture after CMV antigen stimulation. The chain combines TRBV6-4 with TRBJ2-2; TRBD2 might be the D (6 bases). The CDR3 DNA reads TGTGCCAGCAGTGGGGGGGACACCGGGGAGCTGTTTTTT. Protein: CASSGGDTGELFF.